The entry that follows covers one T cell receptor (beta chain) sequence. Participating donors were healthy, HIV-negative adults free of recent acute infections or vaccinations. V lost 2 bases, J lost 6 bases, and 16 bases lay in between. The CDR3 has 16 amino acids. CDR1 and CDR2 (germline): SGHTA, FQGTGA. The test was conducted at deep level. The method was immunoSEQ multiplex PCR; TCRdb's version includes in-frame clones alone and lacks a portion of them. Of millions of clones listed, approximately 94% are singletons. These data belong to a study of shared clonotypes between healthy human individuals.

The chain couples TRBV7-3 to TRBJ2-2; D tentatively fits TRBD1 or TRBD2 (5 bases each). Sample: naive CD4+ T cells sorted from blood. This sample's subset: CD45RA+ positively selected. The sequence was collected from a young man in good health. The CDR3 region has the DNA TGTGCCAGCAGCTTAGGGGCCCGGGGTTTACCCGGGGAGCTGTTTTTT. Translated: CASSLGARGLPGELFF. Looking up the rest from reference TRBV7-3 and TRBJ2-2 gives the full variable domain: GAGVSQTPSNKVTEKGKYVELRCDPISGHTALYWYRQSLGQGPEFLIYFQGTGAADDSGLPNDRFFAVRPEGSVSTLKIQRTERGDSAVYLCASSLGARGLPGELFFGEGSRLTVL.